The entry below gives a single T cell receptor (beta chain) sequence along with its context. The sample comes from a study of T cell changes during pregnancy in multiple sclerosis. The data were produced by immunoSEQ multiplex PCR, yet TCRdb's version contains in-frame clones alone and is incomplete. The top ten clones hold 0.16% of a sample with roughly 58,000 clones, around 93% of them seen once. The CDR3 runs to 14 residues. Trimming shortened V by 3 bases and J by 2 bases, and 11 bases separated the two germline ends. Germline CDR1 LGHNT, CDR2 FRNRAP. Sequenced here: CD4+ T cells from peripheral blood mononuclear cells, sampled after pregnancy. The TCR sequence derives from a female donor in good health, enrolled as a control in a pregnancy study. The chain combines TRBV12-5 with TRBJ2-7, with a tentative D call TRBD2 (6 bases). CDR3 amino acids: CASGFGGAPYEQYF. The CDR3 DNA sequence: TGTGCTAGTGGTTTTGGAGGGGCCCCCTACGAGCAGTACTTC.